These 26 T cell receptor beta chains originate from one sample sequenced in a study of tumor-infiltrating lymphocytes in primary liver carcinoma. From 500 ng of total RNA, TCR beta-specific cDNA was reverse-transcribed using a constant-region primer. Researchers made the TCR beta libraries by running three nested multiplex PCR rounds with slightly modified ARM-PCR. Two initial PCR rounds of about 9 cycles each paired TRBV1-TRBV30 forward primers with a C-beta reverse primer. TCRdb called the multiplex PCR reads again in MiXCR, with one record for every CDR3 protein. This sample has fewer than 350,000 distinct CDR3 sequences, with 60% to 80% found just once. Blood RNA was derived from unsorted whole blood, and germline DNA was extracted too. Sequencing used peripheral blood. These receptors came from a man aged 40-49 years with primary liver carcinoma and hepatitis B virus infection.

Worth noting for this clonotype: A much larger clone lies a single base off, so this may be a read error. The CDR3 protein is CASRLRETLTDTQYF. Here the CDR3 DNA reads TGTGCCAGCAGATTGCGGGAGACCCTCACAGATACGCAGTATTTT. V and J are TRBV5-5 and TRBJ2-3, with TRBD2 matching 7 bases. Per the germline V gene, CDR1 is SGHKS and CDR2 is YYEKEE (reference sequence). J gave up 2 bases and V 5 bases, and 8 bases lay outside the gene matches. CDR3 length equals 15 residues.

With regard to this clonotype: It is likely a read error, because the conserved phenylalanine at the end of the CDR3 is missing. The CDR3 DNA sequence: TGCGCCAGCAGCTTGGCCAGGGGCGGTTCACCCCTCCACTCT. This translates into CASSLARGGSPLHS. The chain has TRBV5-1 and TRBJ1-6; tentatively, D is TRBD1 (6 bases). V shed 0 bases and J shed 9 bases, with 10 bases lying between them. Germline CDR1 and CDR2: SGHRS and YFSETQ. This CDR3 contains 14 residues.

The gene calls are TRBV11-1 and TRBJ1-1, with D possibly being TRBD1 (6 bases). Germline CDR1 SGHAT, CDR2 FQDESV (reference sequence). This CDR3 contains 14 residues. V was shortened by 4 bases and J by 5 bases, with 14 bases between the two germline ends. Written as DNA, the CDR3 is TGTGCCAGCAGCTCAGGAAGGGGGGCGACTGAAGCTTTCTTT. Encoded protein: CASSSGRGATEAFF.

As to this clonotype: A much larger clone sits a single nucleotide away, making a read error possible. J is TRBJ1-5 and V is TRBV4-3; maybe TRBD1 (6 bases). The CDR3 totals 14 residues. In germline, CDR1 is LGHNA, CDR2 YSLEER. The CDR3 region has the DNA TGCCCCAGCAGCCAAGATCGAGGGGGTCAGCCCCAGCATTTT. Its protein is CPSSQDRGGQPQHF.

Concerning this clonotype: The junction does not match germline at one end; this may be a read error. V usage is TRBV11-1 and J usage is TRBJ2-5; D is uncertain. From germline, CDR1 is SGHAT and CDR2 FQDESV (reference sequence). This CDR3 comprises 15 residues. The CDR3: CSSSFDTTAQETQYF. The CDR3 DNA reads TGTTCCAGCAGCTTCGATACCACTGCCCAAGAGACCCAGTACTTC.

As concerns this clonotype: Since the CDR3 does not end with the conserved phenylalanine or tryptophan, this likely comes from a read error. The chain recombines TRBV11-1 with TRBJ1-2; D gene uncertain. The germline V gene has CDR1 SGHAT and CDR2 FQDESV (reference sequence). The CDR3 is made up of 13 amino acids. DNA of the CDR3: TGTGCCAGCAGCTCCAGTGGGAACTATGACTACACCCTC. Its translation is CASSSSGNYDYTL.

Concerning this clonotype: An end of the junction differs from the germline gene, which may be a read error. The DNA of the CDR3 is TGTGCCAGCAGCTTAGGGTACGAGCTGTACTTC. As protein: CASSLGYELYF. The chain couples TRBV11-2 to TRBJ2-7; D uncertain. The V gene's germline CDR1 is SGHAT and CDR2 FQNNGV. The CDR3 runs to 11 residues.

As concerns this clonotype: A single base separates this from a much larger clone, so it may be a read error. The chain joins TRBV6-1 to TRBJ2-3; 11 nucleotides line up with TRBD2. Germline values: CDR1 MNHNS, CDR2 SASEGT. This CDR3 region has 16 residues. Written as DNA, the CDR3 is TGTGCCAACAGTGAGCTTCTAGCGGGAGGAACAGATACGCAGTATTTT. It encodes CANSELLAGGTDTQYF.

In regard to this clonotype: A much bigger clone sits one base away, suggesting this may be a read error. The gene calls are TRBV6-2 or TRBV6-3 and TRBJ2-1, with a tentative D call TRBD2 (6 bases). The CDR3 covers 19 residues. V was pared by 6 bases and J by 7 bases, with 31 bases between. The V gene's germline CDR1 is MNHEY and CDR2 SVGEGT. CDR3 nucleotides: TGTGCCAGCAGGCCTCTCAGCAGGAGGGCCGTTTTGGTAGGGAATGAGCAGTTCTTC. It yields the protein CASRPLSRRAVLVGNEQFF.

There are a few counts of this clonotype. The chain employs TRBV5-3 and TRBJ1-5, with D possibly being TRBD1 (6 bases). TRBV5-3 carries the ORF label, with uncertain function. This CDR3 spans 13 amino acids. V was pared by 4 bases and J by 4 bases, with 9 bases between. In DNA form, the CDR3 reads TGTGCCAGAAGCCTGAGGGGGAATCAGCCCCAGCATTTT. It yields the protein CARSLRGNQPQHF.

Turning to this clonotype: A junction boundary mismatches the germline segment, possibly from a read error. The gene calls are TRBV4-1 and TRBJ2-2; no definite D call. In germline, CDR1 is MGHRA, CDR2 YSYEKL. CDR3 size: 16 residues. CDR3 nucleotides: TGCGCCAGCAACCAAGATAAGGTAGCGAACACCGGGGAGCTGTTTTTT. It specifies CASNQDKVANTGELFF.

The gene calls are TRBV28 and TRBJ1-2; the D gene is possibly TRBD1 (5 bases). Trimming removed 10 bases from V and 5 bases from J, with 14 bases in between. From germline, CDR1 is MDHEN and CDR2 SYDVKM. The CDR3 covers 12 residues. In DNA, the CDR3 is TGTGCCACCTACACTCCAGGGTATGGCTACACCTTC. Translating it yields CATYTPGYGYTF.

V usage is TRBV11-1 and J usage is TRBJ2-5, with 8 bases fitting TRBD1. Looked up from germline, CDR1 is SGHAT and CDR2 is FQDESV (reference sequence). The junction had 10 bases not matched to a gene; V was cut back by 5 bases and J by 2 bases. The CDR3 contains 16 residues. The CDR3: CASSQGQGVNQETQYF. The DNA of the CDR3 is TGTGCCAGCAGCCAAGGACAGGGTGTGAATCAAGAGACCCAGTACTTC.

Worth noting for this clonotype: The junction and the germline gene differ at one end; a read error may be behind it. The chain is built from TRBV11-2 and TRBJ2-2; a weak D match, TRBD2 (7 bases). Germline assignment: CDR1 SGHAT and CDR2 FQNNGV. The CDR3 runs to 15 residues. Written as DNA, the CDR3 is TGTGCCGGCAGCTCCCTGGCGGGGGACACCGGGGAGCTGTCTTTT. Amino acids: CAGSSLAGDTGELSF. Supplemented by reference TRBV11-2 and TRBJ2-2, the full variable domain reads EAGVAQSPRYKIIEKRQSVAFWCNPISGHATLYWYQQILGQGPKLLIQFQNNGVVDDSQLPKDRFSAERLKGVDSTLKIQPAKLEDSAVYLCAGSSLAGDTGELSFGEGSRLTVL.

Details on this clonotype: One end of the junction fails to match germline, which may point to a read error. The rearrangement links TRBV5-1 to TRBJ2-1; D gene unclear. The germline gives CDR1 SGHRS, CDR2 YFSETQ. The CDR3 runs 14 residues. CDR3 sequence reads: CASGPVSSLNERFF. The CDR3 region has the DNA TGCGCCAGCGGACCGGTCAGCTCCCTCAATGAGCGGTTCTTC.

This clonotype has a count of ten or more. The genes are TRBV7-9 and TRBJ2-5; weak D call: TRBD2 (6 bases). This CDR3 is 14 amino acids long. In germline, CDR1 is SEHNR, CDR2 FQNEAQ (reference sequence). Trimming removed 2 bases at V and 5 bases at J, with 12 bases between. The CDR3 nucleotides read TGTGCCAGCAGCTTATACGGGAGTGGGGAGACCCAGTACTTC. It encodes CASSLYGSGETQYF.

This clonotype was recorded many times. The chain employs TRBV29-1 and TRBJ2-1; 9 positions agree with TRBD1. Trimming at V came to 6 bases and at J to 9 bases, leaving 15 bases not matched to a gene. The CDR3 totals 15 residues. CDR1 is SQVTM, CDR2 ANQGSEA, per germline. The CDR3 spells CSVPGQGTWKTEQFF. In DNA form, the CDR3 reads TGCAGCGTCCCAGGACAGGGGACTTGGAAGACTGAGCAGTTCTTC.

This chain connects TRBV6-1 to TRBJ2-7, with D unclear. The CDR3 totals 14 residues. Germline CDR1 and CDR2: MNHNS and SASEGT. The V end was cut by 6 bases, the J end by 6 bases, with 18 bases between. CDR3 bases: TGTGCCAGCAGCCTTAGCCTAAAGACTGGCGAGCAGTACTTC. It translates to CASSLSLKTGEQYF.

CDR3 DNA: TGTGCCAGCAGTGAAGAAAGAGAATCACCCCTCCACTTT. This sequence encodes CASSEERESPLHF. The chain is built from TRBV6-1 and TRBJ1-6; D not resolved. Trimming took 1 base from V and 10 from J, leaving 8 bases between them. There are 13 residues in the CDR3. The V gene's germline CDR1 is MNHNS and CDR2 SASEGT.

The chain recombines TRBV11-2 with TRBJ2-1; 9 bases map to TRBD2. V shed 9 bases and J 15 bases; nucleotides not matched to a gene: 24. The CDR3 runs to 16 residues. From germline, CDR1 is SGHAT and CDR2 FQNNGV. The chain's CDR3 is CASGLGFVTSGPGRFF. As DNA, the CDR3 is TGTGCCAGTGGCTTAGGCTTCGTGACTAGCGGTCCAGGGCGGTTCTTC. The full variable domain, completed using reference TRBV11-2 and TRBJ2-1, is EAGVAQSPRYKIIEKRQSVAFWCNPISGHATLYWYQQILGQGPKLLIQFQNNGVVDDSQLPKDRFSAERLKGVDSTLKIQPAKLEDSAVYLCASGLGFVTSGPGRFFGPGTRLTVL.

As concerns this clonotype: A much larger clone is a single base away; this may be a read error. Given the absence of the conserved phenylalanine or tryptophan at the CDR3 end, a read error is likely. The rearrangement uses TRBV6-2 or TRBV6-3 and TRBJ1-3; 7 nucleotides match TRBD1. This CDR3 spans 14 amino acids. Germline CDR1 reads MNHEY; CDR2 reads SVGEGT. V lost 2 bases to trimming and J lost 9 bases; unmatched junction nucleotides: 7. In DNA, the CDR3 is TGTGCCAGCAGTTACGACAGGGATTGGAGCACCATATATATT. Translation gives CASSYDRDWSTIYI.

As to this clonotype: The junction departs from germline at one end; a sequencing error may be responsible. V usage is TRBV14 and J usage is TRBJ1-2; maybe TRBD1 (6 bases). The CDR3 totals 14 residues. Germline assignment: CDR1 SGHDN and CDR2 FVKESK. DNA for the CDR3: TGTGCCTGCAGCCCGCGACAGGACTACTATGGCTACACCTTC. Its translation: CACSPRQDYYGYTF. Complete variable domain (other parts from reference TRBV14 and TRBJ1-2): EAGVTQFPSHSVIEKGQTVTLRCDPISGHDNLYWYRRVMGKEIKFLLHFVKESKQDESGMPNNRFLAERTGGTYSTLKVQPAELEDSGVYFCACSPRQDYYGYTFGSGTRLTVV.

The chain carries TRBV11-2 and TRBJ2-3, with TRBD2 matching over 9 bases. V gave up 0 bases and J gave up 6 bases; unmatched junction bases: 10. This CDR3 region has 17 residues. Germline loops: CDR1 SGHAT, CDR2 FQNNGV. This chain's CDR3 is CASSLDRLAEALDTQYF. CDR3 DNA sequence: TGTGCCAGCAGCTTAGACCGACTAGCGGAAGCCCTCGATACGCAGTATTTT.

This clonotype was observed many times. The chain combines TRBV29-1 with TRBJ2-3, with D perhaps matching TRBD1 (6 bases). There are 15 residues in the CDR3. Germline CDR1 SQVTM, CDR2 ANQGSEA. The V and J ends lost 0 bases and 4 bases respectively, with 14 bases between them. The CDR3 sequence is CSVEERNRESDTQYF. The CDR3 region has the DNA TGCAGCGTTGAAGAAAGGAACAGGGAGTCAGATACGCAGTATTTT.

Note on this clonotype: This clone may be a read error of a much larger clone one base away. This chain uses TRBV6-5 with TRBJ2-7; D perhaps matches TRBD1 (6 bases). CDR1 MNHEY and CDR2 SVGAGI come from the germline V gene. The CDR3 is made up of 13 amino acids. The V end was cut by 6 bases, the J end by 3 bases, with 12 bases between. For the CDR3, the DNA is TGTGCCAGCAGCCAGGACAGCCACTACGAGCAGTACTTC. Translating it yields CASSQDSHYEQYF.

As regards this clonotype: Since a much larger clone is just one base distant, this may be a read error. In this CDR3 the conserved last residue, phenylalanine or tryptophan, is missing, so a read error is likely. The J gene is TRBJ2-5, the V gene TRBV7-8, with D perhaps matching TRBD1 or TRBD2 (5 bases each). Germline assignment: CDR1 SGHVS and CDR2 FQNEAQ. The CDR3 is made up of 14 amino acids. The V and J ends lost 3 bases and 7 bases respectively, with 15 bases between them. CDR3 region: CASSFQDSQGTQYI. The CDR3 DNA reads as TGTGCCAGCAGCTTCCAGGACTCGCAGGGGACCCAGTACATC.